The 32 T cell receptor beta chains below come from one sample, sequenced in a study of shared clonotypes between healthy human individuals. Data came from immunoSEQ multiplex PCR; TCRdb stores just in-frame clones and leaves some out. The sample includes under 750,000 clones, approximately 77% seen only once; the top ten take under 2%. The sample taken for sequencing was memory CD4+ T cells sorted from blood. Subset denoted: CD45RA-negative fraction. These receptors came from a woman younger than 45 in good health.

The chain employs TRBV27 and TRBJ2-7; 10 nucleotides line up with TRBD1. Germline V lookup: CDR1 MNHEY, CDR2 SMNVEV (reference sequence). The V gene end was trimmed by 10 bases and the J gene end by 5 bases; junction bases not matched to a gene: 14. The CDR3 sequence is 15 residues long. The CDR3 bases are TGTGCCACCGATCTGCCCCGGGACAGGGGTAACGAGCAGTACTTC. Its translation is CATDLPRDRGNEQYF.

The chain is built from TRBV2 and TRBJ2-5; 7 positions agree with TRBD2. Germline CDR1 reads SNHLY; CDR2 reads FYNNEI. With V trimmed by 0 bases and J by 5 bases, 9 bases remained unmatched. The CDR3 consists of 16 residues. CDR3 in DNA: TGTGCCAGCAGTGAAGCACATACTAGCGATGGGGAGACCCAGTACTTC. This translates into CASSEAHTSDGETQYF.

On this clone: Other DNA sequences from this sample encode an identical CDR3 as well. The gene calls are TRBV18 and TRBJ1-2; 9 bases line up with TRBD1. The CDR3 extends over 14 amino acids. J gave up 6 bases and V 0 bases, and 2 bases lay outside the gene matches. Germline-derived CDR1 and CDR2 are KGHSH and LQKENI. CDR3 bases: TGTGCCAGCTCACCACCGGGACAGGGTAATGGCTACACCTTC. Translation: CASSPPGQGNGYTF.

The CDR3 protein is CASIKSGGLGANVLTF. Here the CDR3 DNA reads TGTGCCAGCATCAAATCCGGGGGTCTGGGGGCCAACGTCCTGACTTTC. The chain carries TRBV5-4 and TRBJ2-6, with D possibly TRBD2 on 6 matching bases. CDR3 length equals 16 residues. In germline, CDR1 is SGHNT, CDR2 YYREEE (reference sequence). Trimming stripped 6 bases from V and 4 bases from J, with 17 bases between.

Only a few counts were recorded for this clone. V usage is TRBV13 and J usage is TRBJ2-1; 7 bases are a match to TRBD1. CDR1 and CDR2 from the germline V gene are PRHDT and FYEKMQ (reference sequence). CDR3 length equals 13 residues. After removal of 6 bases from V and 3 bases from J, the junction contained 2 bases not matched to a gene. CDR3 protein: CASRQGYYNEQFF. As DNA, the CDR3 is TGTGCCAGCAGACAGGGGTACTACAATGAGCAGTTCTTC. The full variable domain, with the rest looked up from reference TRBV13 and TRBJ2-1, is AAGVIQSPRHLIKEKRETATLKCYPIPRHDTVYWYQQGPGQDPQFLISFYEKMQSDKGSIPDRFSAQQFSDYHSELNMSSLELGDSALYFCASRQGYYNEQFFGPGTRLTVL.

The V call is TRBV11-2, the J call TRBJ2-7; D is possibly TRBD1 (5 bases). There are 14 residues in the CDR3. Trimming cost V 0 bases and J 6 bases, with 12 bases left between them. Germline assignment: CDR1 SGHAT and CDR2 FQNNGV. The CDR3 region has the DNA TGTGCCAGCAGCTTAGATCGGAGTCAGGGCGAGCAGTACTTC. Protein sequence: CASSLDRSQGEQYF.

Concerning this clone itself: This specimen includes other DNA sequences encoding the same CDR3. The V call is TRBV27, the J call TRBJ2-3; D unresolved. Germline CDR1 and CDR2: MNHEY and SMNVEV (reference sequence). The CDR3 totals 13 residues. V shed 3 bases and J shed 4 bases, with 8 bases lying between them. Written as DNA, the CDR3 is TGTGCCAGCAGTTTTACTTGGGCAGATACGCAGTATTTT. Translating it yields CASSFTWADTQYF.

This clone was seen more than once but under ten times. The chain is built from TRBV2 and TRBJ1-2; D gene uncertain. This CDR3 comprises 15 residues. V was clipped by 7 bases and J by 4 bases, with 19 bases between them. Germline V CDR1 and CDR2: SNHLY, FYNNEI. As DNA, the CDR3 is TGTGCCAGCAACCTAGACGGGCTCGCCCTCTATGGCTACACCTTC. Protein sequence: CASNLDGLALYGYTF.

The sample holds a few counts of this clone. V usage is TRBV27 and J usage is TRBJ2-7; TRBD1 aligns across 10 bases. This CDR3 region has 16 residues. V shed 6 bases, J shed 5 bases, and the junction held 13 bases outside the gene matches. Germline-derived CDR1 and CDR2 are MNHEY and SMNVEV (reference sequence). CDR3: CASSPLPGQGSHEQYF. The CDR3 nucleotides are TGTGCCAGCAGCCCGCTGCCGGGACAGGGGTCCCACGAGCAGTACTTC.

This chain links TRBV29-1 with TRBJ2-2; TRBD2 aligns across 13 bases. The CDR3 spans 15 residues. V gave up 4 bases and J gave up 6 bases; unmatched junction bases: 5. Germline assignment: CDR1 SQVTM and CDR2 ANQGSEA. The CDR3 DNA sequence: TGCAGCGTTGGGGGACTAGCGGGAACCGCCGGGGAGCTGTTTTTT. It codes for CSVGGLAGTAGELFF.

This rearrangement joins TRBV6-5 to TRBJ2-7; D may be TRBD1 or TRBD2 (5 bases each). Germline CDR1 reads MNHEY; CDR2 reads SVGAGI. This CDR3 has 15 amino acids. Deletions cut 5 bases from V and 3 bases from J, with 17 bases between. The CDR3 bases are TGTGCCAGCAGTGGCTGGGGACGGCTGTTCTACGAGCAGTACTTC. Translating it yields CASSGWGRLFYEQYF.

V and J are TRBV7-9 and TRBJ2-3, with TRBD2 matching 9 bases. Germline CDR1 SEHNR, CDR2 FQNEAQ (reference sequence). The length of the CDR3 is 15 residues. The V gene end was trimmed by 3 bases and the J gene end by 8 bases; junction bases not matched to a gene: 9. This chain's CDR3 is CASSFLAGVSGTQYF. CDR3 nucleotide sequence: TGTGCCAGCAGCTTTTTAGCGGGAGTTTCGGGTACGCAGTATTTT.

V gene TRBV2 combines with J gene TRBJ1-2; D possibly corresponds to TRBD1 (6 bases). Trimming took 11 bases from V and 5 from J, leaving 18 bases between them. The CDR3 sequence is 13 residues long. CDR1 is SNHLY, CDR2 FYNNEI, per germline. The CDR3 sequence is CALGGAGGYGYTF. The CDR3 DNA follows: TGTGCCCTCGGGGGGGCAGGCGGGTATGGCTACACCTTC.

There are a few counts of this clone. A much larger clone lies a single base off, so this may be a read error. The same CDR3 can be traced to other DNA sequences in this sample. V is TRBV11-2 and J is TRBJ1-5; D is unclear. Per germline, CDR1 SGHAT and CDR2 FQNNGV. The CDR3 loop spans 13 amino acids. Trimming left V 2 bases short and J 1 base short, with 3 bases between. CDR3 residues: CASSLYSNQPQHF. CDR3 DNA: TGTGCCAGCAGCTTATACAGCAATCAGCCCCAGCATTTT. Full variable domain (outside the CDR3, taken from reference TRBV11-2 and TRBJ1-5): EAGVAQSPRYKIIEKRQSVAFWCNPISGHATLYWYQQILGQGPKLLIQFQNNGVVDDSQLPKDRFSAERLKGVDSTLKIQPAKLEDSAVYLCASSLYSNQPQHFGDGTRLSIL.

The V call is TRBV14, the J call TRBJ1-4; no definite D call. The CDR3 is 15 amino acids. Trimming removed 4 bases from V and 7 bases from J, with 16 bases in between. The germline CDR1 and CDR2 sequences are SGHDN and FVKESK. The CDR3 loop is CASSRQGGQVEKLFF. CDR3 sequence (DNA): TGTGCCAGCAGCCGACAAGGCGGGCAGGTTGAAAAACTGTTTTTT. The entire variable domain, with the rest obtained from reference TRBV14 and TRBJ1-4, is as follows: EAGVTQFPSHSVIEKGQTVTLRCDPISGHDNLYWYRRVMGKEIKFLLHFVKESKQDESGMPNNRFLAERTGGTYSTLKVQPAELEDSGVYFCASSRQGGQVEKLFFGSGTQLSVL.

The chain employs TRBV30 and TRBJ1-1, with 10 nucleotides matching TRBD1. V lost 5 bases and J lost 3; bases outside the gene matches: 3. Germline CDR1 is GTSNPN and CDR2 is SVGIG (reference sequence). There are 13 residues in the CDR3. The CDR3 sequence: CAWDRGLHTEAFF. The CDR3 DNA reads as TGTGCCTGGGACAGGGGGCTGCACACTGAAGCTTTCTTT.

Points on this clone: Other nucleotide sequences from this sample produce the same CDR3. The chain employs TRBV5-4 and TRBJ2-7, with 13 bases matching TRBD2. Germline CDR1 and CDR2: SGHNT and YYREEE (reference sequence). The CDR3 is 14 residues long. Trimming at V came to 0 bases and at J to 6 bases, leaving 0 bases not matched to a gene. CDR3 sequence: CASSLGLAGGEQYF. CDR3 DNA sequence: TGTGCCAGCAGCTTGGGACTAGCGGGAGGCGAGCAGTACTTC. The whole variable domain, remainder taken from reference TRBV5-4 and TRBJ2-7, is ETGVTQSPTHLIKTRGQQVTLRCSSQSGHNTVSWYQQALGQGPQFIFQYYREEENGRGNFPPRFSGLQFPNYSSELNVNALELDDSALYLCASSLGLAGGEQYFGPGTRLTVT.

The V call is TRBV28, the J call TRBJ1-4; TRBD1 is a possible D gene (6 bases). CDR3 size: 17 residues. V was shortened by 6 bases and J by 4 bases, with 21 bases between the two germline ends. Germline values: CDR1 MDHEN, CDR2 SYDVKM. The CDR3 here is CASRRWGARSLNEKLFF. For the CDR3, the DNA is TGTGCCAGCAGGCGGTGGGGGGCGCGAAGCCTTAATGAAAAACTGTTTTTT.

The V and J genes are TRBV27 and TRBJ2-2; D call uncertain. The germline CDR1 and CDR2 sequences are MNHEY and SMNVEV (reference sequence). Trimming cost V 2 bases and J 7 bases, with 11 bases left between them. CDR3 length: 14 amino acids. CDR3 region: CASSLQRAVGELFF. In DNA, the CDR3 is TGTGCCAGCAGTTTACAAAGGGCAGTCGGGGAGCTGTTTTTT.

V gene TRBV28 combines with J gene TRBJ2-7, with 9 bases lining up with TRBD2. The CDR3 extends over 15 amino acids. V was pared by 2 bases and J by 4 bases, with 6 bases of the junction left unmatched. Germline CDR1 and CDR2: MDHEN and SYDVKM. CDR3 residues: CASSLGIAGVYEQYF. CDR3 coding DNA: TGTGCCAGCAGTTTAGGTATAGCGGGAGTATACGAGCAGTACTTC.

CDR3 bases: TGTGCCAGCAGTTACCGCAGGGACGGAGCCTACGAGCAGTACTTC. Protein sequence: CASSYRRDGAYEQYF. This chain uses TRBV6-6 with TRBJ2-7, with D tentatively TRBD1 or TRBD2 (5 bases each). CDR1 is MNHNY and CDR2 is SVGAGI in the germline V gene (reference sequence). V was cut by 2 bases and J by 2 bases, with 13 bases left in between. The CDR3 covers 15 residues.

As regards this clone: The sample has other DNA sequences that encode this CDR3 too. The rearrangement links TRBV28 to TRBJ2-7; D gene ambiguous. V lost 8 bases and J lost 2, with 4 bases in between. Germline V gene data show CDR1 as MDHEN and CDR2 as SYDVKM. There are 10 residues in the CDR3. The CDR3 DNA sequence: TGTGCCAGCGGCGCCTACGAGCAGTACTTC. Translation gives CASGAYEQYF.

In this sample, this clone turned up many times. The V and J genes are TRBV15 and TRBJ1-2; 7 positions match TRBD1. With 5 bases clipped from V and 5 bases from J, the junction kept 20 bases outside the gene matches. The CDR3 totals 18 residues. Germline CDR1 and CDR2: LNHNV and YYDKDF (reference sequence). The CDR3 DNA reads TGTGCCACCAGCCTTCAAAGGGCAGGGGGACTCCTTTGGTATGGCTACACCTTC. Amino acids: CATSLQRAGGLLWYGYTF.

The chain combines TRBV2 with TRBJ2-7; D remains unclear. The CDR3 sequence is 12 residues long. Germline V gives CDR1 SNHLY, CDR2 FYNNEI. The germline V and J ends were trimmed by 4 bases and 4 bases, with 8 bases remaining between them. CDR3 sequence reads: CASSVSAYEQYF. CDR3 bases: TGTGCCAGCAGTGTTTCGGCTTACGAGCAGTACTTC.

The rearrangement links TRBV19 to TRBJ1-5, with TRBD1 matching over 7 bases. This CDR3 has 14 amino acids. CDR1 is LNHDA and CDR2 is SQIVND in the germline V gene (reference sequence). After removal of 7 bases from V and 2 bases from J, the junction contained 5 bases not matched to a gene. The CDR3 sequence is CASITGEGNQPQHF. CDR3 bases: TGTGCCAGTATAACAGGGGAGGGCAATCAGCCCCAGCATTTT.

This clone was seen a single time. The chain is built from TRBV28 and TRBJ1-1; D may be TRBD1 (6 bases). The CDR3 totals 12 residues. V lost 11 bases and J 5 bases, leaving 15 bases between the germline ends. Germline V gene sequence: CDR1 MDHEN, CDR2 SYDVKM. The chain's CDR3 is CAVSQGDTEAFF. In nucleotides, the CDR3 is TGTGCCGTTTCACAGGGAGATACTGAAGCTTTCTTT.

Remarks on this clone: One junction end does not reproduce the germline sequence, and a read error may be involved. The chain couples TRBV11-2 to TRBJ2-7; 9 nucleotides line up with TRBD2. This CDR3 spans 12 amino acids. CDR1 and CDR2 (germline): SGHAT, FQNNGV. The chain's CDR3 is CASSTTLAGPHF. The CDR3 DNA follows: TGTGCCAGCAGCACTACTCTAGCGGGGCCCCACTTC.

This clone was observed a few times. This chain links TRBV5-1 with TRBJ2-1; D not resolved. V shed 0 bases and J shed 5 bases, with 9 bases lying between them. The germline gives CDR1 SGHRS, CDR2 YFSETQ. This CDR3 is 14 amino acids long. The CDR3 protein is CASSLAQQDNEQFF. CDR3 sequence (DNA): TGCGCCAGCAGCTTGGCACAACAAGACAATGAGCAGTTCTTC.

The chain couples TRBV21-1 to TRBJ2-6. TRBV21-1 is a pseudogene segment. The CDR3 contains 17 residues. CDR3 in DNA: TGTGCCAGCAGCATAAACCTTTCCGACTCTGGGGCCAACGTCCTGACTTTC. This sequence encodes CASSINLSDSGANVLTF.

This chain links TRBV21-1 with TRBJ1-3. TRBV21-1 is reported as a pseudogene. There are 18 residues in the CDR3. CDR3 amino acids: CASSPHQSDNVSDNTIYF. The DNA for the CDR3 is TGTGCCAGCAGCCCCCACCAGTCAGATAATGTGTCGGACAACACCATATATTTT.

The chain is built from TRBV6-6 and TRBJ1-5; D perhaps matches TRBD1 (5 bases). This CDR3 contains 15 residues. Germline-derived CDR1 and CDR2 are MNHNY and SVGAGI (reference sequence). V was pared by 0 bases and J by 6 bases, with 12 bases between. The CDR3 bases are TGTGCCAGCAGTTACTCAGGGGCGAGGAGTCAGCCCCAGCATTTT. Amino acids: CASSYSGARSQPQHF.

CDR3 protein: CASSPPVSSYNEQFF. The DNA for the CDR3 is TGTGCCAGCAGCCCCCCTGTGAGCTCCTACAATGAGCAGTTCTTC. This rearrangement joins TRBV7-2 to TRBJ2-1, with D hard to call. This CDR3 comprises 15 residues. CDR1 and CDR2 from the germline V gene are SGHTA and FQGNSA. V lost 5 bases to trimming and J lost 0 bases, with 11 bases between them. The complete variable domain, with remaining parts taken from reference TRBV7-2 and TRBJ2-1, reads GAGVSQSPSNKVTEKGKDVELRCDPISGHTALYWYRQSLGQGLEFLIYFQGNSAPDKSGLPSDRFSAERTGGSVSTLTIQRTQQEDSAVYLCASSPPVSSYNEQFFGPGTRLTVL.